The 21 T cell receptor beta chains reported below all come from one sample, sequenced in a study of blood T cell repertoires in COVID-19. TCRdb's table, derived via immunoSEQ multiplex PCR, lists solely in-frame clones and lacks some. This repertoire shows about 41,000 clones, 87% found once; its top ten account for about 4.3%. The sequencing sample was made of peripheral blood. Receptor source: a man in his sixties with acute or convalescent COVID-19.

The chain has TRBV19 and TRBJ1-1, with D uncertain. Germline CDR1 is LNHDA and CDR2 is SQIVND (reference sequence). V dropped 5 bases and J dropped 0 bases, with 10 bases sitting between them. CDR3 size: 14 residues. The CDR3 DNA follows: TGTGCCAGTAGTTACATGTCACTGAACACTGAAGCTTTCTTT. It is translated as CASSYMSLNTEAFF. Variable domain in full (rest from reference TRBV19 and TRBJ1-1): DGGITQSPKYLFRKEGQNVTLSCEQNLNHDAMYWYRQDPGQGLRLIYYSQIVNDFQKGDIAEGYSVSREKKESFPLTVTSAQKNPTAFYLCASSYMSLNTEAFFGQGTRLTVV.

The V gene is TRBV29-1, the J gene TRBJ1-2; 8 positions match TRBD1. Germline-derived CDR1 and CDR2 are SQVTM and ANQGSEA. The ends lost 6 bases at V and 6 bases at J; junction bases unmatched: 15. This CDR3 spans 15 amino acids. CDR3 sequence: CSVDGGQGSFDGYTF. For the CDR3, the DNA is TGCAGCGTAGATGGCGGACAGGGATCCTTTGATGGCTACACCTTC.

This clone was seen only once. This rearrangement joins TRBV15 to TRBJ1-5; D is perhaps TRBD1 (6 bases). Deletions cut 0 bases from V and 5 bases from J, with 14 bases between. The V gene's germline CDR1 is LNHNV and CDR2 YYDKDF (reference sequence). The CDR3 is 16 residues long. The CDR3 here is CATSRDDGDIDQPQHF. In DNA, the CDR3 is TGTGCCACCAGCAGAGATGATGGGGACATCGATCAGCCCCAGCATTTT.

The rearrangement links TRBV10-1 to TRBJ1-6, with unresolved D. The CDR3 spans 14 residues. Germline assignment: CDR1 WNHNN and CDR2 SYGVQD (reference sequence). V lost 7 bases, J lost 5 bases, and 12 bases lay in between. Here the CDR3 DNA reads TGCGCCAGCACCTCCGGGATAAATAATTCACCCCTCCACTTT. Translated, it gives CASTSGINNSPLHF.

This chain links TRBV19 with TRBJ2-2; 13 nucleotides line up with TRBD2. V trimming: 4 bases; J trimming: 0 bases; junction bases outside the gene matches: 5. CDR3 length: 18 residues. Germline lookup yields CDR1 LNHDA and CDR2 SQIVND (reference sequence). CDR3 coding DNA: TGTGCCAGTAGTAGCGGACTAGCGGGGGACTCGAACACCGGGGAGCTGTTTTTT. Encoded protein: CASSSGLAGDSNTGELFF.

This chain joins TRBV5-1 and TRBJ1-1; 9 bases map to TRBD1. The germline V gene encodes CDR1 SGHRS and CDR2 YFSETQ. This CDR3 is built from 17 residues. Trimming cost V 4 bases and J 4 bases; bases outside gene matches: 14. The CDR3 reads CASSIVVQGAGSTEAFF. In nucleotides, the CDR3 is TGCGCCAGCAGCATTGTCGTACAGGGGGCCGGTAGCACTGAAGCTTTCTTT.

The chain combines TRBV7-4 with TRBJ2-7; 7 nucleotides agree with TRBD1. This CDR3 is built from 17 residues. Per the germline V gene, CDR1 is SGHVT and CDR2 is SQSDAQ. V lost 5 bases to trimming and J lost 5 bases; unmatched junction nucleotides: 18. The CDR3 loop is CASSRPPDRAVLDEQYF. CDR3 DNA sequence: TGTGCCAGCAGCCGACCTCCTGACAGGGCGGTTCTGGACGAGCAGTACTTC.

This chain connects TRBV4-3 to TRBJ2-2, with D unclear. Deletions cut 0 bases from V and 0 bases from J, with 11 bases between. The CDR3 spans 17 residues. Germline assignment: CDR1 LGHNA and CDR2 YSLEER. CDR3 region: CASSQEVANANTGELFF. In DNA, the CDR3 is TGCGCCAGCAGCCAAGAAGTCGCGAACGCGAACACCGGGGAGCTGTTTTTT.

The J gene is TRBJ2-1, the V gene TRBV10-1; possibly TRBD1 for D (5 bases). Germline lookup yields CDR1 WNHNN and CDR2 SYGVQD (reference sequence). V was pared by 6 bases and J by 4 bases, with 10 bases between. This CDR3 has 13 residues. Here the CDR3 reads CASSDRFYNEQFF. The CDR3 region has the DNA TGCGCCAGCAGCGACAGATTTTACAATGAGCAGTTCTTC.

The chain joins TRBV20-1 to TRBJ1-1; D is undetermined. Germline-derived CDR1 and CDR2 are DFQATT and SNEGSKA (reference sequence). This CDR3 is 11 amino acids long. The ends were cut back, 2 bases at V and 5 bases at J, with 6 bases in the middle. This CDR3 is CSARQVTEAFF. DNA for the CDR3: TGCAGTGCTAGACAGGTTACTGAAGCTTTCTTT.

The chain has TRBV5-6 and TRBJ2-6; 7 bases are a match to TRBD1. V lost 5 bases, J lost 3 bases, and 11 bases stayed unmatched. CDR3 length: 17 residues. CDR1 SGHDT and CDR2 YYEEEE come from the germline V gene. CDR3 nucleotide sequence: TGTGCCAGCAGTTCCGAGGGGGCGCGCTTTGGGGCCAACGTCCTGACTTTC. Translated, it gives CASSSEGARFGANVLTF.

The chain uses TRBV5-4 and TRBJ1-3; tentative D call: TRBD1 (6 bases). Trimming shortened V by 4 bases and J by 4 bases, and 24 bases separated the two germline ends. CDR1 is SGHNT, CDR2 YYREEE, per germline (reference sequence). The CDR3 consists of 18 residues. The CDR3: CASSPRPVTSQGGNTIYF. CDR3 DNA: TGTGCCAGCAGCCCACGACCCGTGACGAGCCAGGGGGGAAACACCATATATTTT.

The J gene is TRBJ2-7, the V gene TRBV6-6, with D perhaps TRBD1 (5 bases). V lost 0 bases to trimming and J lost 4 bases, with 13 bases between them. The CDR3 consists of 15 residues. The germline gives CDR1 MNHNY, CDR2 SVGAGI (reference sequence). For the CDR3, the DNA is TGTGCCAGCAGTTACTCGTGGGGCGATGGTTACGAGCAGTACTTC. Protein sequence: CASSYSWGDGYEQYF.

The chain uses TRBV14 and TRBJ1-5; the D gene is possibly TRBD1 (6 bases). V gave up 3 bases and J gave up 0 bases, with 12 bases separating them. The CDR3 consists of 16 residues. The germline V gene has CDR1 SGHDN and CDR2 FVKESK. CDR3 bases: TGTGCCAGCAGCCATGAGACAGGCTATAGCAATCAGCCCCAGCATTTT. It translates to CASSHETGYSNQPQHF.

The rearrangement links TRBV27 to TRBJ1-1, with D unresolved. Per the germline V gene, CDR1 is MNHEY and CDR2 is SMNVEV (reference sequence). The CDR3 is 13 amino acids. The germline V and J ends were trimmed by 6 bases and 5 bases, with 13 bases remaining between them. CDR3 sequence reads: CASSPHSPTEAFF. The CDR3 region has the DNA TGTGCCAGCAGCCCCCATTCCCCAACTGAAGCTTTCTTT.

V gene TRBV30 combines with J gene TRBJ1-5; 8 positions agree with TRBD1. This CDR3 spans 17 amino acids. Germline CDR1 GTSNPN, CDR2 SVGIG (reference sequence). With 0 bases clipped from V and 4 bases from J, the junction kept 11 bases outside the gene matches. The DNA of the CDR3 is TGTGCCTGGAGTGTACCTTCCGGACAGGGCGGGAATCAGCCCCAGCATTTT. This encodes CAWSVPSGQGGNQPQHF. The whole variable domain, filled in from reference TRBV30 and TRBJ1-5, reads SQTIHQWPATLVQPVGSPLSLECTVEGTSNPNLYWYRQAAGRGLQLLFYSVGIGQISSEVPQNLSASRPQDRQFILSSKKLLLSDSGFYLCAWSVPSGQGGNQPQHFGDGTRLSIL.

CDR3 protein: CAISESGQGQPQHF. In DNA form, the CDR3 reads TGTGCCATCAGTGAGTCGGGACAGGGCCAGCCCCAGCATTTT. The chain combines TRBV10-3 with TRBJ1-5, with 9 bases identical to TRBD1. The V segment lost 0 bases and the J segment 7 bases; nucleotides outside the gene matches: 1. Germline-derived CDR1 and CDR2 are ENHRY and SYGVKD. This CDR3 contains 14 residues.

The chain couples TRBV3-1 (or the pseudogene TRBV3-2) to TRBJ1-6; D is possibly TRBD1 (5 bases). Between the trimmed V and J ends, which lost 10 bases and 9 bases, there was a span of 28 bases. Germline loops: CDR1 LGHDT, CDR2 YNNKEL (reference sequence). The CDR3 runs to 17 residues. The CDR3 loop is CAINKPQGRVITSPLHF. In nucleotides, the CDR3 is TGTGCCATCAACAAGCCCCAGGGAAGGGTAATTACTTCACCCCTCCACTTT.

This chain links TRBV15 with TRBJ2-1; 12 nucleotides line up with TRBD2. The CDR3 covers 15 residues. Germline loops: CDR1 LNHNV, CDR2 YYDKDF (reference sequence). V was clipped by 4 bases and J by 6 bases; unmatched bases: 4. The CDR3 sequence is CATSILTSGGNEQFF. The CDR3 region has the DNA TGTGCCACCAGCATTCTGACTAGCGGGGGCAATGAGCAGTTCTTC. Looking up the rest from reference TRBV15 and TRBJ2-1 gives the full variable domain: DAMVIQNPRYQVTQFGKPVTLSCSQTLNHNVMYWYQQKSSQAPKLLFHYYDKDFNNEADTPDNFQSRRPNTSFCFLDIRSPGLGDTAMYLCATSILTSGGNEQFFGPGTRLTVL.

V gene TRBV19 combines with J gene TRBJ1-1; TRBD1 agrees at 7 bases. This CDR3 is 14 amino acids long. Germline CDR1 LNHDA, CDR2 SQIVND (reference sequence). Trimming cost V 6 bases and J 1 base; bases outside gene matches: 5. DNA of the CDR3: TGTGCCAGTAGGGCCGGGACAGCGAACACTGAAGCTTTCTTT. It codes for CASRAGTANTEAFF.

The chain employs TRBV14 and TRBJ1-6; 8 bases match TRBD1. The V and J ends lost 4 bases and 7 bases, in that order; junction bases with no gene match: 6. CDR3 size: 15 residues. Germline-derived CDR1 and CDR2 are SGHDN and FVKESK. The CDR3 nucleotides read TGTGCCAGCAGCCGCACGGGACAGGTCAATTCACCCCTCCACTTT. It codes for CASSRTGQVNSPLHF.